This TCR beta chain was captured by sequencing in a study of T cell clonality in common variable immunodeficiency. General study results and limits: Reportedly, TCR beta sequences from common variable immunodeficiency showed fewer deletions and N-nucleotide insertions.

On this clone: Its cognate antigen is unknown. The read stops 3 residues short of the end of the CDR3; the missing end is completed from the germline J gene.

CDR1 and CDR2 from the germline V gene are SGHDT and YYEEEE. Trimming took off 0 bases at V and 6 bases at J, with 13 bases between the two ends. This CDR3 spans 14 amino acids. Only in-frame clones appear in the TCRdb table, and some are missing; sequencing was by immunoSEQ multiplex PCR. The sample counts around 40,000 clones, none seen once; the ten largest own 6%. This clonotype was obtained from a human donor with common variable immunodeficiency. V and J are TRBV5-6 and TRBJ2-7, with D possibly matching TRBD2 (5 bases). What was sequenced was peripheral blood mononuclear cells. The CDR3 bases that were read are TGTGCCAGCAGCTTGGGCGGGCAGTCCGGCGAG. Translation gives CASSLGGQSGE. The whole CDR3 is CASSLGGQSGEQYF.